What follows are 5 T cell receptor beta chains derived from one specimen sequenced in a study of patients and donors after allogeneic stem cell transplantation. TCRdb called the RT-PCR reads again in MiXCR, with one record for every CDR3 protein. The table has 84,000 or so distinct CDR3 sequences, about 48% seen once. The sequenced sample was blood, either unsorted or a sorted T cell fraction (not recorded which). Receptor source: a human donor who was either an allogeneic HSCT recipient or a stem cell or donor lymphocyte infusion donor (not recorded which). It is not recorded whose cells these are; they may come from a transplant donor.

This sequence joins TRBV12-3 or TRBV12-4 and TRBJ1-1; D ambiguous. The CDR3 loop spans 15 amino acids. The V gene lost 5 bases and the J gene lost 3 bases, with 16 bases spanning the gap. CDR3 protein: CASSELFGPYTEAFF. CDR3 nucleotide sequence: TGTGCCAGCAGTGAACTCTTTGGACCTTACACTGAAGCTTTCTTT.

This clonotype was detected a few times. The rearrangement uses TRBV5-5 and TRBJ1-3; D gene unclear. The CDR3 totals 16 residues. Trimming removed 6 bases at V and 0 bases at J, with 16 bases between. Germline loops: CDR1 SGHKS, CDR2 YYEKEE (reference sequence). CDR3 sequence (DNA): TGTGCCAGCATCCTCTTGGGCGGGTACTCTGGAAACACCATATATTTT. It codes for CASILLGGYSGNTIYF.

The V and J genes are TRBV27 and TRBJ2-1, with D possibly being TRBD2 (6 bases). The CDR3 runs 13 residues. Germline assignment: CDR1 MNHEY and CDR2 SMNVEV (reference sequence). V was cut by 8 bases and J by 3 bases, with 11 bases left in between. This chain's CDR3 is CASHGEDYNEQFF. As DNA, the CDR3 is TGTGCCAGCCACGGGGAGGACTACAATGAGCAGTTCTTC.

Only a few counts were recorded for this clonotype. CDR3 in amino acids: CASRGTGGGYQPQHF. The CDR3 nucleotides are TGTGCCAGCAGAGGGACAGGGGGCGGCTATCAGCCCCAGCATTTT. V and J are TRBV12-3 or TRBV12-4 and TRBJ1-5; TRBD1 aligns across 12 bases. J lost 5 bases, V lost 6 bases, and 5 bases had no gene match. This CDR3 is 15 amino acids long.

The chain joins TRBV12-5 to TRBJ1-1; D not resolved. The V end was cut by 5 bases, the J end by 5 bases, with 9 bases between. The CDR3 runs to 12 residues. Germline lookup yields CDR1 LGHNT and CDR2 FRNRAP. CDR3 loop: CASGPGPTEAFF. In DNA, the CDR3 is TGTGCTAGTGGTCCGGGCCCTACTGAAGCTTTCTTT.